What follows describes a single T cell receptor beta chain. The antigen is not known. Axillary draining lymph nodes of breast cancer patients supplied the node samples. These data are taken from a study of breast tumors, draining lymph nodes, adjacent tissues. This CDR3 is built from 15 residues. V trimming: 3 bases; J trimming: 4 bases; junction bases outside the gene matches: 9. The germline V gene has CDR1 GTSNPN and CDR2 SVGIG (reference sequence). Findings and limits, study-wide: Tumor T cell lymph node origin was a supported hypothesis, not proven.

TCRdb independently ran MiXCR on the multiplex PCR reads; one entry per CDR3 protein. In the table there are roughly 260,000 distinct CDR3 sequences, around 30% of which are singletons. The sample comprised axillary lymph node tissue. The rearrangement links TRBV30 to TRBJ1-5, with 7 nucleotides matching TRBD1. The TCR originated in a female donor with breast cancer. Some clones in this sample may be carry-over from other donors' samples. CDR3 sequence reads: CAWSEGQSLNQPQHF. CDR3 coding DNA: TGTGCCTGGAGCGAGGGACAGTCTTTGAATCAGCCCCAGCATTTT.